This TCR beta chain was captured in a study of cytomegalovirus exposure and HLA in healthy donors. The CDR3 contains 16 residues. Trimming cost V 0 bases and J 0 bases; bases outside gene matches: 3. Per germline, CDR1 SGHNT and CDR2 YYREEE (reference sequence). Use of 60 Vbeta and 13 Jbeta primers characterized the PCR. Here immunoSEQ multiplex PCR was the method, and the copy in TCRdb shows in-frame clones only, minus some. The table has 110,000 to 150,000 clones, approximately 68% seen once; the top ten hold 2.1%. The receptor was derived from a man aged 35-49 years in good health and CMV-seronegative. The chain is built from TRBV5-4 and TRBJ2-1; 7 bases align to TRBD2. Sequencing input: PBMCs. The CDR3: CASSLGGLYSYNEQFF. The CDR3 region has the DNA TGTGCCAGCAGCTTGGGGGGACTATACTCCTACAATGAGCAGTTCTTC.